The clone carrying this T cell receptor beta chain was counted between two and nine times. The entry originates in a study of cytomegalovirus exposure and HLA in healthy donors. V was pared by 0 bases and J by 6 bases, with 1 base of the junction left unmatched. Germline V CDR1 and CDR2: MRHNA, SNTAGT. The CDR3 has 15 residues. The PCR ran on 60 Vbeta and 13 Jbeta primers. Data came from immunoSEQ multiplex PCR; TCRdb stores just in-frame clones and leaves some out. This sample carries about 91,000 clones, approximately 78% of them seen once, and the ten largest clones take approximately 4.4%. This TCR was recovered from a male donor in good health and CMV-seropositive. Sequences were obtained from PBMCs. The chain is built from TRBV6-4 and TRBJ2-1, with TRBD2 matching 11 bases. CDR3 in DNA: TGTGCCAGCAGTGACTCTAGCGGGGGGGCCAATGAGCAGTTCTTC. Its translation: CASSDSSGGANEQFF.